This is a list of T cell receptor beta chains from one sample in a study of T cell changes during pregnancy in multiple sclerosis. The data were produced by immunoSEQ multiplex PCR, yet TCRdb's version contains in-frame clones alone and is incomplete. There are tens of thousands of clones in the sample; around nine tenths occur only once, and around 3.2% lies in the top ten. The source was peripheral blood, collected before pregnancy. The receptors were gathered from a female donor with multiple sclerosis, enrolled in a pregnancy study. The CDR3 runs from the conserved cysteine through the conserved F or W. The D gene is left open where the match is weak. Clone size is not always given. Where it is, it says once, few, many or a class for expanded clones.

abundance: NA
v_gene: TRBV5-4
d_gene: NA
j_gene: TRBJ2-1
CDR3nt: TGTGCCAGCAGCTTGGGGCTAGCGAGAAATTACAATGAGCAGTTCTTC
CDR3aa: CASSLGLARNYNEQFF

abundance: NA
v_gene: TRBV29-1
d_gene: TRBD2
j_gene: TRBJ2-5
CDR3nt: TGCAGCGCGGTCACTAGCGGGGAGACCCAGTACTTC
CDR3aa: CSAVTSGETQYF

abundance: few
v_gene: TRBV9
d_gene: NA
j_gene: TRBJ1-1
CDR3nt: TGTGCCAGCAGCGCAATTCCTCAGGGGATTGAAGCTTTCTTT
CDR3aa: CASSAIPQGIEAFF

abundance: many
v_gene: TRBV19
d_gene: TRBD1
j_gene: TRBJ1-2
CDR3nt: TGTGCCAGTAGTCCCTCCCGGGACAGCTATGGCTACACCTTC
CDR3aa: CASSPSRDSYGYTF

abundance: NA
v_gene: TRBV6-6
d_gene: TRBD1
j_gene: TRBJ1-1
CDR3nt: TGTGCCAGCACGTCGGACAGGGGGACCACTGAAGCTTTCTTT
CDR3aa: CASTSDRGTTEAFF

abundance: NA
v_gene: TRBV5-1
d_gene: NA
j_gene: TRBJ2-5
CDR3nt: TGCGCCAGCAGCTCCCTACAAGAGACCCAGTACTTC
CDR3aa: CASSSLQETQYF

abundance: NA
v_gene: TRBV5-1
d_gene: TRBD1
j_gene: TRBJ2-1
CDR3nt: TGCGCCAGCAGGTTTGGCTACAGGGGCCAGAACGATGAGCAGTTCTTC
CDR3aa: CASRFGYRGQNDEQFF

abundance: once
v_gene: TRBV4-1
d_gene: TRBD1
j_gene: TRBJ2-3
CDR3nt: TGCGCCAGCAGCCCGACAGGGGCGAGGGATACGCAGTATTTT
CDR3aa: CASSPTGARDTQYF

abundance: NA
v_gene: TRBV29-1
d_gene: NA
j_gene: TRBJ1-1
CDR3nt: TGCAGCGTTGGGGGAGTGAACACTGAAGCTTTCTTT
CDR3aa: CSVGGVNTEAFF

abundance: NA
v_gene: TRBV25-1
d_gene: NA
j_gene: TRBJ1-1
CDR3nt: TGTGCCAGCAATGAAGCCGGTTACGGGAACACTGAAGCTTTCTTT
CDR3aa: CASNEAGYGNTEAFF

abundance: NA
v_gene: TRBV15
d_gene: NA
j_gene: TRBJ1-2
CDR3nt: TGTGCCACCAGCTTTGGCGGGATAGGGCTTAACTATGGCTACACCTTC
CDR3aa: CATSFGGIGLNYGYTF

abundance: NA
v_gene: TRBV7-7
d_gene: NA
j_gene: TRBJ2-3
CDR3nt: TGTGCCAGCAGCCCCCAACCGGACAGCACGCAGTATTTT
CDR3aa: CASSPQPDSTQYF

abundance: NA
v_gene: TRBV30
d_gene: TRBD1
j_gene: TRBJ2-7
CDR3nt: TGTGCCTGGGCTAGAGGTAGGGGGCCCTACGAGCAGTACTTC
CDR3aa: CAWARGRGPYEQYF

abundance: NA
v_gene: TRBV7-2
d_gene: TRBD1
j_gene: TRBJ2-3
CDR3nt: TGTGCCAGCAGCTTAGGACAGGGCATTAGTCATACGCAGTATTTT
CDR3aa: CASSLGQGISHTQYF

abundance: NA
v_gene: TRBV9
d_gene: TRBD1
j_gene: TRBJ2-2
CDR3nt: TGTGCCAGCAGCGTCCTTACGGGACAGGGGTTAAGCACCGGGGAGCTGTTTTTT
CDR3aa: CASSVLTGQGLSTGELFF

abundance: NA
v_gene: TRBV27
d_gene: NA
j_gene: TRBJ2-2
CDR3nt: TGTGCCAGCAGGCCAGAGGGCACCGGGGAGCTGTTTTTT
CDR3aa: CASRPEGTGELFF

abundance: NA
v_gene: TRBV25-1
d_gene: NA
j_gene: TRBJ1-6
CDR3nt: TGTGCCAGCGAGTCCTATAATTCACCCCTCCACTTT
CDR3aa: CASESYNSPLHF

abundance: once
v_gene: TRBV11-1
d_gene: NA
j_gene: TRBJ1-6
CDR3nt: TGTGCCAGCACCAAACAGGGTTGGAATTCACCCCTCCACTTT
CDR3aa: CASTKQGWNSPLHF

abundance: NA
v_gene: TRBV4-1
d_gene: TRBD1
j_gene: TRBJ1-1
CDR3nt: TGCGCCAGCAGCCAAGATCGTCTGGACAGGGCCATGAACACTGAAGCTTTCTTT
CDR3aa: CASSQDRLDRAMNTEAFF

abundance: NA
v_gene: TRBV2
d_gene: TRBD1
j_gene: TRBJ2-5
CDR3nt: TGTGCCAGCAGAAGCAGGGGGCTACAAGAGACCCAGTACTTC
CDR3aa: CASRSRGLQETQYF

abundance: few
v_gene: TRBV18
d_gene: TRBD2
j_gene: TRBJ2-1
CDR3nt: TGTGCCAGCTCACTAGCGGGCAATGAGCAGTTCTTC
CDR3aa: CASSLAGNEQFF

abundance: NA
v_gene: TRBV5-5
d_gene: TRBD1
j_gene: TRBJ1-5
CDR3nt: TGTGCCAGCAGCCATCGGACAGGGAACAATCAGCCCCAGCATTTT
CDR3aa: CASSHRTGNNQPQHF

abundance: NA
v_gene: TRBV2
d_gene: NA
j_gene: TRBJ1-4
CDR3nt: TGTGCCAGCAGTGAAGGGGCCGCCCGAAGCGAAAAACTGTTTTTT
CDR3aa: CASSEGAARSEKLFF

abundance: NA
v_gene: TRBV5-1
d_gene: TRBD1
j_gene: TRBJ1-1
CDR3nt: TGCGCCAGCAGCTATTGGACAGGGACCAACACTGAAGCTTTCTTT
CDR3aa: CASSYWTGTNTEAFF

abundance: NA
v_gene: TRBV7-2
d_gene: NA
j_gene: TRBJ1-1
CDR3nt: TGTGCCAGCAGCCCAAGGAGGGGAGGGGTTGAAGCTTTCTTT
CDR3aa: CASSPRRGGVEAFF

abundance: NA
v_gene: TRBV4-3
d_gene: NA
j_gene: TRBJ1-6
CDR3nt: TGCGCCAGCAGCCAAGAATCGGTGAGAAATTCACCCCTCCACTTT
CDR3aa: CASSQESVRNSPLHF

abundance: NA
v_gene: TRBV7-2
d_gene: TRBD1
j_gene: TRBJ2-2
CDR3nt: TGTGCCAGCTTATGGACAGGGAACACCGGGGAGCTGTTTTTT
CDR3aa: CASLWTGNTGELFF

abundance: NA
v_gene: TRBV27
d_gene: NA
j_gene: TRBJ2-1
CDR3nt: TGTGCCAGCAGCATACCCTTTCCTAGGAGCGAGCAGTTCTTC
CDR3aa: CASSIPFPRSEQFF

abundance: NA
v_gene: TRBV15
d_gene: TRBD2
j_gene: TRBJ2-1
CDR3nt: TGTGCCACCAGTCACACATTATCTAGCGGGAATTACAATGAGCAGTTCTTC
CDR3aa: CATSHTLSSGNYNEQFF

abundance: NA
v_gene: TRBV6-1
d_gene: NA
j_gene: TRBJ2-7
CDR3nt: TGTGCCAGCAGTGAAAACAGGGTAGCCCGATCCTACGAGCAGTACTTC
CDR3aa: CASSENRVARSYEQYF

abundance: NA
v_gene: TRBV25-1
d_gene: NA
j_gene: TRBJ1-1
CDR3nt: TGTGCCAGCAGGACTCATCGCCCCGAAGCTTTCTTT
CDR3aa: CASRTHRPEAFF

abundance: NA
v_gene: TRBV30
d_gene: NA
j_gene: TRBJ2-5
CDR3nt: TGTGCCTGGAGTGGGGCAGGGGGGACCGAGACCCAGTACTTC
CDR3aa: CAWSGAGGTETQYF

abundance: NA
v_gene: TRBV5-1
d_gene: TRBD1
j_gene: TRBJ1-1
CDR3nt: TGCGCCAGCAACAGGGGTGGCGGATTGACTGAAGCTTTCTTT
CDR3aa: CASNRGGGLTEAFF

abundance: NA
v_gene: TRBV4-1
d_gene: NA
j_gene: TRBJ1-1
CDR3nt: TGCGCCAGCAGCCAAGACCGGGACACTGAAGCTTTCTTT
CDR3aa: CASSQDRDTEAFF

abundance: NA
v_gene: TRBV13
d_gene: TRBD2
j_gene: TRBJ2-7
CDR3nt: TGTGCCAGCAGCTCCTGGACTAGCGGGGGAACCTACGAGCAGTACTTC
CDR3aa: CASSSWTSGGTYEQYF

abundance: NA
v_gene: TRBV12-5
d_gene: NA
j_gene: TRBJ1-1
CDR3nt: TGTGCTAGTGGGACAGGATTTGAAGCTTTCTTT
CDR3aa: CASGTGFEAFF

abundance: NA
v_gene: TRBV11-2
d_gene: NA
j_gene: TRBJ1-1
CDR3nt: TGTGCCAGCAGCTTGACAGGGAACACTGAAGCTTTCTTT
CDR3aa: CASSLTGNTEAFF

abundance: NA
v_gene: TRBV27
d_gene: TRBD1
j_gene: TRBJ1-5
CDR3nt: TGTGCCAGCCGGACAGGGTTGAGTCAGCCCCAGCATTTT
CDR3aa: CASRTGLSQPQHF

abundance: once
v_gene: TRBV6-1
d_gene: NA
j_gene: TRBJ1-5
CDR3nt: TGTGCCAGCAGCGCGGGATCGCTGCATTTT
CDR3aa: CASSAGSLHF

abundance: NA
v_gene: TRBV7-9
d_gene: NA
j_gene: TRBJ1-1
CDR3nt: TGTGCCAGCAGCTTAGCGGCTGGGAACACTGAAGCTTTCTTT
CDR3aa: CASSLAAGNTEAFF

abundance: NA
v_gene: TRBV5-6
d_gene: TRBD1
j_gene: TRBJ2-5
CDR3nt: TGTGCCAGCAGCTTGGTGGACAGGGGGCAAGAGACCCAGTACTTC
CDR3aa: CASSLVDRGQETQYF

abundance: NA
v_gene: TRBV5-1
d_gene: NA
j_gene: TRBJ2-3
CDR3nt: TGCGCCAGCAGCTTGGTTGGGGCAAGCACAGATACGCAGTATTTT
CDR3aa: CASSLVGASTDTQYF

abundance: once
v_gene: TRBV6-1
d_gene: NA
j_gene: TRBJ2-7
CDR3nt: TGTGCCAGCAGTGAAGTGGGGGGACCCTACGAGCAGTACTTC
CDR3aa: CASSEVGGPYEQYF

abundance: once
v_gene: TRBV7-9
d_gene: NA
j_gene: TRBJ2-7
CDR3nt: TGTGCCAGCAACGCCCGGGGGGCGTCTTCCTACGAGCAGTACTTC
CDR3aa: CASNARGASSYEQYF

abundance: NA
v_gene: TRBV7-9
d_gene: TRBD2
j_gene: TRBJ2-5
CDR3nt: TGTGCCAGCAGCGTTCGCGGGGGGGGAGAGACCCAGTACTTC
CDR3aa: CASSVRGGGETQYF

abundance: NA
v_gene: TRBV5-1
d_gene: NA
j_gene: TRBJ2-7
CDR3nt: TGCGCCAGCAGCTTGAGGCGTCAGGGAGGTGTGGACGAGCAGTACTTC
CDR3aa: CASSLRRQGGVDEQYF

abundance: NA
v_gene: TRBV7-9
d_gene: NA
j_gene: TRBJ2-7
CDR3nt: TGTGCCAGCAGCTTCGGGCAGGGGGGCAACGAGCAGTACTTC
CDR3aa: CASSFGQGGNEQYF

abundance: once
v_gene: TRBV5-4
d_gene: NA
j_gene: TRBJ2-5
CDR3nt: TGTGCCAGCAGCCAAAATCAAGAGACCCAGTACTTC
CDR3aa: CASSQNQETQYF

abundance: NA
v_gene: TRBV10-3
d_gene: TRBD1
j_gene: TRBJ1-4
CDR3nt: TGTGCCATCAGTCAACCGGGACAGGGGAATAATGAAAAACTGTTTTTT
CDR3aa: CAISQPGQGNNEKLFF

abundance: NA
v_gene: TRBV19
d_gene: NA
j_gene: TRBJ1-2
CDR3nt: TGTGCCAGTAGTCCCCACGAAGGGGCTGGCTACACCTTC
CDR3aa: CASSPHEGAGYTF

abundance: NA
v_gene: TRBV12-5
d_gene: NA
j_gene: TRBJ1-5
CDR3nt: TGTGCTAGTGTTGGACAGCCCGGCCAGCCCCAGCATTTT
CDR3aa: CASVGQPGQPQHF

abundance: NA
v_gene: TRBV12-5
d_gene: NA
j_gene: TRBJ1-3
CDR3nt: TGTGCTAGTATCCGGAGCTCTGGAAACACCATATATTTT
CDR3aa: CASIRSSGNTIYF

abundance: NA
v_gene: TRBV11-3
d_gene: NA
j_gene: TRBJ2-2
CDR3nt: TGTGCCAGCACCGCGGGCCTGAACACCGGGGAGCTGTTTTTT
CDR3aa: CASTAGLNTGELFF

abundance: many
v_gene: TRBV4-1
d_gene: NA
j_gene: TRBJ1-5
CDR3nt: TGCGCCAGCAGCCAAGAACTCCAGGGATATGGGCTTGGCAATCAGCCCCAGCATTTT
CDR3aa: CASSQELQGYGLGNQPQHF

abundance: NA
v_gene: TRBV29-1
d_gene: TRBD1
j_gene: TRBJ2-5
CDR3nt: TGCAGCGTTGGACAGGGCAAAGAGACCCAGTACTTC
CDR3aa: CSVGQGKETQYF